Shown below are 27 T cell receptor beta chains from a single sample sequenced in a study of PD-1 blockade in classical Hodgkin lymphoma. Clones were read by immunoSEQ multiplex PCR, and TCRdb kept only the in-frame ones, dropping some. The repertoire holds approximately 20,000 clones, with roughly 85% as singletons. The time point denotes: cycle 4 day 1 (C4D1), after more than five weeks of nivolumab. In every patient, relapse followed autologous stem cell transplantation, while exposure to brentuximab vedotin differed. Researchers report purifying CD4+ T cells from thawed PBMCs by magnetic negative selection. The input for sequencing was CD4+ T cells from blood, taken before the fourth cycle of nivolumab. These receptors all stem from a human donor with classical Hodgkin lymphoma.

This CDR3 reads CASSLAEGTDTQYF. In DNA form, the CDR3 reads TGCGCCAGCAGCTTGGCGGAAGGCACAGATACGCAGTATTTT. The rearrangement links TRBV5-1 to TRBJ2-3, with D unresolved. The CDR3 covers 14 residues. Germline loops: CDR1 SGHRS, CDR2 YFSETQ. V was trimmed by 0 bases and J by 1 base, leaving 6 bases between them.

This clone came up once. V usage is TRBV5-5 and J usage is TRBJ1-1; D remains ambiguous. The V gene lost 0 bases and the J gene lost 3 bases, with 12 bases spanning the gap. CDR3 length: 15 amino acids. Germline CDR1 and CDR2: SGHKS and YYEKEE (reference sequence). DNA of the CDR3: TGTGCCAGCAGCTTGGTTGTGGGGAGGTACACTGAAGCTTTCTTT. It is translated as CASSLVVGRYTEAFF.

The chain uses TRBV27 and TRBJ2-6; the D call may be TRBD1 or TRBD2 (5 bases each). CDR1 is MNHEY and CDR2 is SMNVEV in the germline V gene (reference sequence). The CDR3 extends over 16 amino acids. With 4 bases removed from V and 1 base from J, the gap between germline ends came to 11 bases. CDR3: CASSSVGVSGANVLTF. CDR3 sequence (DNA): TGTGCCAGCAGTTCCGTGGGGGTTTCTGGGGCCAACGTCCTGACTTTC.

The chain carries TRBV5-6 and TRBJ2-3; D gene unclear. V was trimmed by 4 bases and J by 0 bases, leaving 9 bases between them. The CDR3 extends over 14 amino acids. Germline CDR1 SGHDT, CDR2 YYEEEE. CDR3 in DNA: TGTGCCAGCAGCCCACGACTCAGCACAGATACGCAGTATTTT. This sequence encodes CASSPRLSTDTQYF.

V usage is TRBV6-6 and J usage is TRBJ2-3; D possibly corresponds to TRBD2 (6 bases). CDR3 length: 15 amino acids. Trimming stripped 4 bases from V and 1 base from J, with 12 bases between. Germline loops: CDR1 MNHNY, CDR2 SVGAGI (reference sequence). CDR3 in DNA: TGTGCCAGCAGTTTATTGGCTAGCGGCACAGATACGCAGTATTTT. The encoded protein is CASSLLASGTDTQYF.

The chain has TRBV29-1 and TRBJ1-1; 8 nucleotides align to TRBD1. The CDR3 loop spans 15 amino acids. Germline V gene data show CDR1 as SQVTM and CDR2 as ANQGSEA. V shed 6 bases, J shed 2 bases, and the junction held 11 bases outside the gene matches. This CDR3 reads CSVGGGRGLNTEAFF. In nucleotides, the CDR3 is TGCAGCGTGGGCGGAGGCAGGGGGCTAAACACTGAAGCTTTCTTT.

The chain links TRBV5-1 to TRBJ2-5; 7 bases match TRBD1. The CDR3 consists of 14 residues. CDR1 is SGHRS and CDR2 is YFSETQ in the germline V gene. V shed 3 bases and J 1 base; nucleotides not matched to a gene: 3. As DNA, the CDR3 is TGCGCCAGCAGCTCGACAGGGCTCCAAGAGACCCAGTACTTC. Its protein is CASSSTGLQETQYF.

The rearrangement uses TRBV9 and TRBJ1-1; a weak D match, TRBD1 (5 bases). Germline V gene sequence: CDR1 SGDLS, CDR2 YYNGEE. The V and J ends lost 4 bases and 0 bases respectively, with 10 bases between them. CDR3 length: 14 amino acids. This chain's CDR3 is CASSPRGVNTEAFF. CDR3 DNA: TGTGCCAGCAGCCCCCGAGGGGTGAACACTGAAGCTTTCTTT.

The chain is built from TRBV6-1 and TRBJ2-6; D not resolved. With 6 bases removed from V and 3 bases from J, the gap between germline ends came to 9 bases. This CDR3 contains 14 residues. Germline V gives CDR1 MNHNS, CDR2 SASEGT. In nucleotides, the CDR3 is TGTGCCAGCAGACAAGGAAGTGGGGCCAACGTCCTGACTTTC. It encodes CASRQGSGANVLTF.

This chain joins TRBV6-5 and TRBJ2-1; 9 positions agree with TRBD1. This CDR3 is 14 amino acids long. The germline CDR1 and CDR2 sequences are MNHEY and SVGAGI. The trim removed 7 bases at V and 9 bases at J, leaving 10 bases unmatched. The CDR3: CASTRDRVSFEQFF. In DNA form, the CDR3 reads TGTGCCAGCACTAGGGACAGGGTAAGCTTTGAGCAGTTCTTC.

The chain is built from TRBV28 and TRBJ1-1; no firm D call. This CDR3 spans 14 amino acids. Per the germline V gene, CDR1 is MDHEN and CDR2 is SYDVKM. The V and J ends lost 3 bases and 5 bases respectively, with 13 bases between them. The CDR3 nucleotides are TGTGCCAGCAGTTTGGTGGAAAGGGAAACTGAAGCTTTCTTT. It is translated as CASSLVERETEAFF.

The genes are TRBV28 and TRBJ2-3; 10 nucleotides match TRBD2. From germline, CDR1 is MDHEN and CDR2 SYDVKM. V was clipped by 6 bases and J by 11 bases; unmatched bases: 17. The CDR3 has 16 residues. CDR3 sequence: CASRRLAGVGEFEQYF. The DNA for the CDR3 is TGTGCCAGCAGACGTCTAGCGGGAGTTGGGGAATTCGAGCAGTATTTT.

This rearrangement joins TRBV6-1 to TRBJ1-1, with D maybe TRBD1 (5 bases). CDR1 is MNHNS and CDR2 is SASEGT in the germline V gene. The CDR3 spans 13 residues. V lost 4 bases and J lost 4, with 10 bases in between. This CDR3 is CASSVQVSTEAFF. Written as DNA, the CDR3 is TGTGCCAGCAGTGTACAGGTTTCCACTGAAGCTTTCTTT.

The J gene is TRBJ2-5, the V gene TRBV18; 9 bases line up with TRBD2. Germline loops: CDR1 KGHSH, CDR2 LQKENI. CDR3 length: 15 amino acids. Trimming at V came to 3 bases and at J to 4 bases, leaving 6 bases not matched to a gene. Written as DNA, the CDR3 is TGTGCCAGCTCACCCGCGGGAGGGTTTCGAGAGACCCAGTACTTC. Translated: CASSPAGGFRETQYF.

The J gene is TRBJ2-1, the V gene TRBV6-4; TRBD2 matches at 7 bases. J was trimmed by 2 bases and V by 7 bases; bases with no gene match: 17. Per the germline V gene, CDR1 is MRHNA and CDR2 is SNTAGT. The CDR3 spans 18 residues. The CDR3 loop reads CASNHQFFSGPTYNEQFF. Here the CDR3 DNA reads TGTGCCAGCAACCACCAATTCTTTAGCGGGCCGACCTACAATGAGCAGTTCTTC.

The CDR3 DNA follows: TGTGCCAGCAGCCCACAGGGGGCGGAGGGCAATCAGCCCCAGCATTTT. Protein sequence: CASSPQGAEGNQPQHF. J is TRBJ1-5 and V is TRBV21-1; the table's D gene call, TRBD1, was not cross checked with the DNA. TRBV21-1 is given as a pseudogene. The CDR3 is 16 amino acids.

The chain carries TRBV7-8 and TRBJ2-1; TRBD2 might be the D (5 bases). With 5 bases removed from V and 0 bases from J, the gap between germline ends came to 14 bases. This CDR3 has 16 residues. Germline V gene sequence: CDR1 SGHVS, CDR2 FQNEAQ. This CDR3 is CASSPRSGGSYNEQFF. CDR3 DNA sequence: TGTGCCAGCAGCCCGCGGAGCGGTGGCTCCTACAATGAGCAGTTCTTC. The complete variable domain, with remaining parts taken from reference TRBV7-8 and TRBJ2-1, reads GAGVSQSPRYKVAKRGQDVALRCDPISGHVSLFWYQQALGQGPEFLTYFQNEAQLDKSGLPSDRFFAERPEGSVSTLKIQRTQQEDSAVYLCASSPRSGGSYNEQFFGPGTRLTVL.

The chain uses TRBV28 and TRBJ2-7; TRBD1 agrees at 11 bases. This CDR3 has 12 residues. Looked up from germline, CDR1 is MDHEN and CDR2 is SYDVKM. After removal of 8 bases from V and 6 bases from J, the junction contained 3 bases not matched to a gene. CDR3 sequence reads: CASGTGGGEQYF. DNA for the CDR3: TGTGCCAGCGGGACAGGGGGTGGCGAGCAGTACTTC.

The V gene is TRBV12-5, the J gene TRBJ2-7; 9 nucleotides line up with TRBD1. The germline V gene encodes CDR1 LGHNT and CDR2 FRNRAP. The V gene end was trimmed by 7 bases and the J gene end by 2 bases; junction bases not matched to a gene: 12. The length of the CDR3 is 16 residues. The CDR3 nucleotides read TGTGCTAGTGCCTTCGGTAGGGACAGGGCCGCCTACGAGCAGTACTTC. It codes for CASAFGRDRAAYEQYF.

The CDR3 DNA reads TGTGCCAGCAGTGCAAGGAGGGAAGTCGATGAGCAGTTCTTC. Protein product: CASSARREVDEQFF. J is TRBJ2-1 and V is TRBV27, with D tentatively TRBD2 (6 bases). The CDR3 loop spans 14 amino acids. The germline gives CDR1 MNHEY, CDR2 SMNVEV (reference sequence). Trimming shortened V by 5 bases and J by 8 bases, and 16 bases separated the two germline ends.

The V call is TRBV7-9, the J call TRBJ2-2; 10 nucleotides agree with TRBD1. The CDR3 totals 16 residues. The V gene's germline CDR1 is SEHNR and CDR2 FQNEAQ (reference sequence). Trimming removed 0 bases from V and 6 bases from J; junction bases left unmatched: 4. CDR3 protein: CASSLALTGGPGELFF. The CDR3, as DNA: TGTGCCAGCAGCTTAGCTCTGACAGGGGGCCCCGGGGAGCTGTTTTTT.

This sequence joins TRBV4-1 and TRBJ1-5; D possibly corresponds to TRBD1 (6 bases). V lost 1 base and J lost 0, with 13 bases in between. The CDR3 is 17 residues long. In germline, CDR1 is MGHRA, CDR2 YSYEKL. The chain's CDR3 is CASSQGHRTDSNQPQHF. CDR3 bases: TGCGCCAGCAGCCAAGGGCACCGGACAGATAGCAATCAGCCCCAGCATTTT.

The rearrangement links TRBV27 to TRBJ2-3; perhaps TRBD1 as D (6 bases). Germline V gene sequence: CDR1 MNHEY, CDR2 SMNVEV (reference sequence). Deletions cut 5 bases from V and 2 bases from J, with 17 bases between. The CDR3 totals 16 residues. The CDR3 DNA reads TGTGCCAGCAGTAAGATCAGGGGTTCAACCACAGATACGCAGTATTTT. Residues: CASSKIRGSTTDTQYF.

The chain recombines TRBV2 with TRBJ1-5, with 7 bases fitting TRBD1. The junction had 8 bases not matched to a gene; V was cut back by 8 bases and J by 4 bases. Germline V gives CDR1 SNHLY, CDR2 FYNNEI. The CDR3 is 14 amino acids. In DNA form, the CDR3 reads TGTGCCAGCCAAGCTCGGGACAGAAATCAGCCCCAGCATTTT. It yields the protein CASQARDRNQPQHF.

This chain uses TRBV6-1 with TRBJ2-5; D ambiguous. This CDR3 contains 15 residues. Per the germline V gene, CDR1 is MNHNS and CDR2 is SASEGT. The V end was cut by 2 bases, the J end by 5 bases, with 15 bases between. The CDR3 sequence is CASSELNGVEETQYF. CDR3 DNA sequence: TGTGCCAGCAGTGAACTGAATGGGGTAGAGGAGACCCAGTACTTC.

This chain links TRBV5-4 with TRBJ1-3; D gene ambiguous. From germline, CDR1 is SGHNT and CDR2 YYREEE (reference sequence). The CDR3 covers 16 residues. V was clipped by 2 bases and J by 1 base, with 13 bases between them. The CDR3 spells CASSFHERRSGNTIYF. DNA of the CDR3: TGTGCCAGCAGCTTTCATGAGCGCCGATCTGGAAACACCATATATTTT.

There are a few counts of this clone. The V gene is TRBV10-1, the J gene TRBJ2-7, with TRBD2 as a possible D gene (5 bases). V dropped 3 bases and J dropped 2 bases, with 11 bases sitting between them. In germline, CDR1 is WNHNN, CDR2 SYGVQD (reference sequence). The CDR3 has 14 residues. DNA for the CDR3: TGCGCCAGCAGTGACAGGCACGGGACCTACGAGCAGTACTTC. It encodes CASSDRHGTYEQYF.